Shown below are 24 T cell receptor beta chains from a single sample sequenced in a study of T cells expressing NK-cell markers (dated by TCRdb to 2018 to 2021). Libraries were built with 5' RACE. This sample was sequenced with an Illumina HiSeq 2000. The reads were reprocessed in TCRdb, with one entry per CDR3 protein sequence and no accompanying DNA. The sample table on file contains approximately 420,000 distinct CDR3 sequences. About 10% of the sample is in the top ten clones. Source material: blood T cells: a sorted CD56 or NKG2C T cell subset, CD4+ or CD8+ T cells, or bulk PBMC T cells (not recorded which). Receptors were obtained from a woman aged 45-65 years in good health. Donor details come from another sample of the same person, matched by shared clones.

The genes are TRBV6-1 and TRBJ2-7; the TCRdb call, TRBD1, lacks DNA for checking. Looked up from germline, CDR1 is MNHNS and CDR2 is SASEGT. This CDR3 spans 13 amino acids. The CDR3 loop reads CASIGQGAHEQYF.

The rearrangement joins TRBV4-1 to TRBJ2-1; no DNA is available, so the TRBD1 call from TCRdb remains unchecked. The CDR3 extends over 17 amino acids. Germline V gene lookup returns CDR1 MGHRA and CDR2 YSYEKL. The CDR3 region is CASSPQLGTGSYNEQFF.

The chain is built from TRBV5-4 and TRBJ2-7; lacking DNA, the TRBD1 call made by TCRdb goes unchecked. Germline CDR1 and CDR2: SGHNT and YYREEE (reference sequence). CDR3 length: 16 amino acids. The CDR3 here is CASSLIFGTGVYEQYF.

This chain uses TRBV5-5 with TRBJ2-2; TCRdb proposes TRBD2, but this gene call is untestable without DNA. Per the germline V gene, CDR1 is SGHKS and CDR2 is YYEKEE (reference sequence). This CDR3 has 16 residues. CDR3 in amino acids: CASSFGAGVFAGELFF.

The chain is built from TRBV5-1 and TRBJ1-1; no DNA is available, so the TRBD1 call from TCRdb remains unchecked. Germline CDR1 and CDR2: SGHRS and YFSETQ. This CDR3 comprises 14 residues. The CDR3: CASSPEGPGTEAFF.

The CDR3 loop reads CASGTTGELFF. This chain uses TRBV4-2 with TRBJ2-2. The germline CDR1 and CDR2 sequences are LGHNA and YNFKEQ. The CDR3 sequence is 11 residues long.

The CDR3 sequence is CASSDWQATEAFF. The V and J genes are TRBV4-1 and TRBJ1-1. CDR1 and CDR2 from the germline V gene are MGHRA and YSYEKL. The CDR3 runs 13 residues.

The CDR3 loop reads CSARVLAGGIQETQYF. This rearrangement joins TRBV20-1 to TRBJ2-5; the TCRdb call, TRBD2, lacks DNA for checking. CDR3 length equals 16 residues. Germline CDR1 reads DFQATT; CDR2 reads SNEGSKA (reference sequence).

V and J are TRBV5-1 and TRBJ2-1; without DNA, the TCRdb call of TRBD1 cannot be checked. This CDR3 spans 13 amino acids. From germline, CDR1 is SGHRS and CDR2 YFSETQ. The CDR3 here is CASSDGQWGGQFF.

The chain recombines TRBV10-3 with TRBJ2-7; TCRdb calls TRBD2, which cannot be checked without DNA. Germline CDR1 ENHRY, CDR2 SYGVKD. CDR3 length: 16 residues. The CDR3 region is CAISGKAGNLADEQYF.

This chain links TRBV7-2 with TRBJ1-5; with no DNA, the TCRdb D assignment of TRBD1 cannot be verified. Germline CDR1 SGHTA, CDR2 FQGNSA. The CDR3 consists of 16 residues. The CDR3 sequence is CASSLTGTQRNQPQHF.

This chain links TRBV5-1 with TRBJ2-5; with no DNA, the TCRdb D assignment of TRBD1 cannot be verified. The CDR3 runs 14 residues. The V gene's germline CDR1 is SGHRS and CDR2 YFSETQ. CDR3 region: CASSLGTGWKTQYF.

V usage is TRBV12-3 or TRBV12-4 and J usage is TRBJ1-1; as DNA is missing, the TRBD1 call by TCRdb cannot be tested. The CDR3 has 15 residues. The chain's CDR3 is CASSLTGGGNTEAFF.

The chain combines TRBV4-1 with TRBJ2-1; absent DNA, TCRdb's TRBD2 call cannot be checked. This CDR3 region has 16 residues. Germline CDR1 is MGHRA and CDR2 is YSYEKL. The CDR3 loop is CASSHATSARYNEQFF.

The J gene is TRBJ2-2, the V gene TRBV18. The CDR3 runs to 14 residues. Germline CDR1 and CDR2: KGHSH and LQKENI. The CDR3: CASSPNHGTGELFF.

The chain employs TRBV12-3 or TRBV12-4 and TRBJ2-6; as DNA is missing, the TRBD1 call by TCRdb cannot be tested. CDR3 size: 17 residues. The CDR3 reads CASSTGQGSTGANVLTF.

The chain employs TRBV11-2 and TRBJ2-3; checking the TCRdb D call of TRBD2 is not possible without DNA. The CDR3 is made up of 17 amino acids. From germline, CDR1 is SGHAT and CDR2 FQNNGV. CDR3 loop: CASSLTLAGIITDTQYF.

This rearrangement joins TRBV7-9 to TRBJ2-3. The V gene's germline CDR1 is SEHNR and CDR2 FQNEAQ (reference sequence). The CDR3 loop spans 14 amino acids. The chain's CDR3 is CASSLWGSTDTQYF.

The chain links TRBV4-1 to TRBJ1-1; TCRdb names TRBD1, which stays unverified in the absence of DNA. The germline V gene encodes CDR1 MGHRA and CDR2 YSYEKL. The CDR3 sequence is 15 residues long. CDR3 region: CASSQDRQINTEAFF.

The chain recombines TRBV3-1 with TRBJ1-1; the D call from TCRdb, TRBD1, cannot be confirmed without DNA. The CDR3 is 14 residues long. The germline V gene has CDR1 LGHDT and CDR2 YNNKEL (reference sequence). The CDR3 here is CASSQGIGGTEAFF.

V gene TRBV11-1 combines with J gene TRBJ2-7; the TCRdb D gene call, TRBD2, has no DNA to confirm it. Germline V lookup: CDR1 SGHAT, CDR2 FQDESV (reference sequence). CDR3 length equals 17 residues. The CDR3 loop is CASSLASPLRSSYEQYF. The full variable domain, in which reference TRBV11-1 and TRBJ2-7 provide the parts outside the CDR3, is EAEVAQSPRYKITEKSQAVAFWCDPISGHATLYWYRQILGQGPELLVQFQDESVVDDSQLPKDRFSAERLKGVDSTLKIQPAELGDSAMYLCASSLASPLRSSYEQYFGPGTRLTVT.

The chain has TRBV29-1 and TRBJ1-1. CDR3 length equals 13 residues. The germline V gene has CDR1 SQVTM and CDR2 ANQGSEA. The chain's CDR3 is CSVVRQRNTEAFF.

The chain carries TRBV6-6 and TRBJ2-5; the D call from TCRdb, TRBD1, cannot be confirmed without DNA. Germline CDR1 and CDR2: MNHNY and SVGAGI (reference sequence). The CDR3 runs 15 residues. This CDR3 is CASSQGQGKKETQYF.

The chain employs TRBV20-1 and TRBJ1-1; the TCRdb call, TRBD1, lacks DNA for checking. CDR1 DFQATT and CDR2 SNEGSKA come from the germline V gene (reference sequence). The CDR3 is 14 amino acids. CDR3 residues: CSATRQGRYTEAFF.